This TCR beta chain was sequenced in a study of blood T cell repertoires in COVID-19. As for the study in general: Sites in the United States, Italy and Spain provided acute and convalescent COVID-19 samples.

The CDR3 spans 15 residues. CDR1 and CDR2 from the germline V gene are MNHEY and SVGAGI. Trimming stripped 2 bases from V and 2 bases from J, with 11 bases between. Living in 24 US areas, the participants were between about 18 and 90 years of age. Participants reported their clinical history, and cohort assignment relied on those reports. The authors' processing: By means of reference gene primer amplification, nucleated cell counts were estimated. Data came from immunoSEQ multiplex PCR; TCRdb stores just in-frame clones and leaves some out. V and J calls and clone size are those listed in that table; D and trimming were worked out from the DNA. There are 350,000 to 400,000 clones in the sample; 85% to 90% occur only once, and less than 2% lies in the top ten.

Sequences were obtained from PBMCs or T cells enriched from blood (not recorded which). The rearrangement links TRBV6-5 to TRBJ2-3; the D gene is possibly TRBD2 (5 bases). The receptor was derived from a woman aged 25-40 years who had recovered from COVID-19. The chain's CDR3 is CASSYRDPNTDTQYF. The DNA of the CDR3 is TGTGCCAGCAGTTACCGGGATCCTAACACAGATACGCAGTATTTT.